The subject of this entry is one T cell receptor (beta chain). Patients picked for sequencing had shown CD8+CD57+ cell expansion detected by flow cytometry. The data originate from a study of CD8+CD57+ T cells in acquired aplastic anemia. Study overall: The average for DNA from sorted CD4+ and CD8+ cells was 3 to 4 ug.

Genomic DNA templated the TCR beta VDJ and CDR3 profiling. One entry per CDR3 protein results from TCRdb running MiXCR on the reads. This sample has about 120,000 distinct CDR3 sequences, with under 65% found just once. The specimen sequenced was sorted CD4+, CD8+, or CD8+CD57+ T cells (not recorded which) from PBMCs. This receptor was identified in a human donor with aplastic anemia.

CDR3 nucleotide sequence: TGTGCCATCGGAAGAAACTACGAGCAGTACTTC. Encoded protein: CAIGRNYEQYF. The chain links TRBV10-3 to TRBJ2-7; no firm D call. In germline, CDR1 is ENHRY, CDR2 SYGVKD. The V end was cut by 8 bases, the J end by 3 bases, with 8 bases between. This CDR3 contains 11 residues.